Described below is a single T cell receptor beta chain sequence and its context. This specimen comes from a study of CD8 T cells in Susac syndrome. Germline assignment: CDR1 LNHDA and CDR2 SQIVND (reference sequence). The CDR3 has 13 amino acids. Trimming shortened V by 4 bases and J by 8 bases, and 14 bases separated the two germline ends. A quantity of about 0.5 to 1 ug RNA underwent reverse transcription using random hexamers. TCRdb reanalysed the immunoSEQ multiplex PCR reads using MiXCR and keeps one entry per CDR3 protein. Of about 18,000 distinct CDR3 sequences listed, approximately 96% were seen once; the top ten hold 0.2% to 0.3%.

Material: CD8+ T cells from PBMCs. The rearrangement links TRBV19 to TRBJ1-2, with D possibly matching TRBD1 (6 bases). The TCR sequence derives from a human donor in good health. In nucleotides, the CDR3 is TGTGCCAGTAGTACGGACAGTTTCGTCGGCTACACCTTC. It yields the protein CASSTDSFVGYTF.